This T cell receptor beta chain was captured by sequencing in a study of blood T cell repertoires in COVID-19 (TCRdb year 2020). Study-wide context: Samples from collaborators originated in the United States, Italy and Spain and spanned both the acute and convalescent phases of COVID-19. The prospective study material was composed of cDNA or gDNA derived from T cells, B-cell-depleted T cells, or PBMCs. Subjects who had been exposed to COVID-19, were actively infected with it, or had recovered from it provided the deeply sampled blood TCRbeta repertoires that made up the dataset. A freely available public database, intended as a resource for researchers studying the immune response to SARS-CoV-2, is where the repertoires were released. The samples were drawn from two sources: the first 160 participants of the ongoing ImmuneRACE study, and 1,200 or so subjects contributed by 6 global collaborators. A de-identified subject ID, COVID-19 status, age in years and sex were almost always included in the sample metadata. HLA class I and class II types, where available, came from metadata supplied by the sample provider rather than from assay-based typing.

Overall study results and their limits: The quantity of clinical and demographic metadata differed by source and by participant and was supplied without curation.

Trimming takes 6 bases from V and 2 bases from J, and the germline ends sit 17 bases apart. The CDR3 contains 16 residues, cysteine and phenylalanine counted. CDR3 DNA is the only sequence kept; it has 48 bases, read in frame from the first base. Per the germline V gene, MDHEN is the CDR1 and SYDVKM is the CDR2. TCRbeta CDR3 regions were amplified from genomic DNA by means of the immunoSEQ Assay, a bias-controlled multiplex PCR. The original pipeline was this. The number of nucleated cells in each sample was estimated by amplification of reference gene primers within the assay. To quantify the absolute abundance of each unique TCRbeta CDR3 rearrangement, sequence reads were collapsed and filtered. For each sample, productive Simpson clonality was calculated as the square root of Simpson's diversity index over productive rearrangements. The table comes from immuneACCESS by way of TCRdb, which keeps in-frame sequences with V and J called. Part of the clones is missing from these tables; in studies checked, under half for an unresolved V gene and the rest for unknown reasons. V and J calls and clone size come straight from that table; D and trimming were deduced from the DNA. Present in this sample are 200,000 to 250,000 clones, approximately 90% of which were seen just once. 0.85% to 0.95% of the sample belongs to the ten largest clones.

Participants in the prospective study were aged roughly 18 to 100 years, lived in more than 20 United States geographic areas, and enrolled through a virtual design. In the prospective study, participants were assigned to cohorts based on the clinical history participants reported in a screening survey and a study questionnaire. A participant counted as exposed if, within 2 weeks of entering the study, that participant had been in contact with someone who had a PCR-confirmed or clinician-diagnosed COVID-19 case. In the prospective study, whole blood, serum and a nasopharyngeal or oropharyngeal swab were collected from each participant by mobile phlebotomists. Over a roughly 2-month period, participants in the prospective study had the option of providing additional blood draws and questionnaires. Blood samples from the prospective study were shipped frozen or at room temperature prior to DNA extraction.

Concerning this clone itself: Its specific antigen is unknown. It has no much larger one-base neighbor in the sample; base qualities were not kept.

This chain joins TRBV28 to TRBJ1-5, with an unclear D gene assignment. The sequence came from a man in his fifties or sixties who had been exposed to COVID-19. Sequencing was performed on PBMCs or T cells enriched from blood (not recorded which). The CDR3 in this case is CASRSKTIYGNQPQHF. The nucleotides are TGTGCCAGCAGGTCCAAGACAATTTATGGCAATCAGCCCCAGCATTTT.